This T cell receptor beta chain comes out of a study of CD8 T cells in Susac syndrome (dated by TCRdb to 2018 to 2020). Concerning the study at large: Whether CD8+ T cell activation and differentiation in Susac syndrome was antigen driven was tested using repertoire sequencing. What the work shows at the level of the full study, not this receptor alone: The study acknowledged that relatively few individuals were included in the TCR sequencing and HLA analysis.

Note on this clonotype: Its cognate antigen has yet to be identified. No base quality values were provided; no much bigger clone lies one nucleotide off.

Peripheral blood CD8+ and CD4+ T cells from healthy donors, Susac syndrome patients and multiple sclerosis patients were profiled by high-throughput TCR beta sequencing. Treatment-naive patients with stable or active relapsing-remitting disease fulfilling revised McDonald criteria were used as multiple sclerosis controls. Bulk CD8+ and CD4+ T cells were purified by magnetic negative isolation, while CD8+ TEMRA cells were enriched using FACS. Blood was drawn into EDTA tubes, processed within 24 hours, and PBMCs were isolated by density gradient centrifugation. PBMCs intended for TCR sequencing were frozen in liquid nitrogen and were later thawed in a 37 degrees C water bath. A purity of at least 90% was achieved for sorted or isolated CD4+, CD8+ and CD8+ TEMRA cells. Cut back by 5 bases and 1 base, the V and J ends lie 11 bases apart. The germline V gene (reference sequence) provides CDR1 SEHNR and CDR2 FQNEAQ. Reading from cysteine to phenylalanine, the CDR3 counts 14 amino acids. The entry retains the CDR3 DNA only, 42 bases that are in frame from base 1.

RNA was extracted with the RNeasy kit and about 0.5 to 1 ug was reverse transcribed using random hexamers. The immunoSEQ multiplex PCR assay, which covers 54 Vbeta and 13 Jbeta segments, was used to amplify TCR beta CDR3 regions. Bias from PCR amplification was corrected by using a synthetic template baseline for primer optimization and for computational correction. Per the original workflow: Only productive sequences were kept, with reads annotated to V, D and J genes according to IMGT and analyzed in immunoSEQ Analyzer. To calculate clonality, Shannon entropy was normalized by log2 of the number of productive unique sequences and then subtracted from one. For each patient and control, public and private clones were evaluated within the 100 most prevalent clones. Susac-specific clones were defined as absent from healthy and MS cohorts, 1052 published viral clones and other ImmuneACCESS disease sequences. TCRdb took the public reads, trimmed them with fastp at Q25, ran MiXCR for clone calling and kept in-frame beta chains. Entries are consolidated by CDR3 protein sequence, retaining the most common genes and DNA. The V and J calls and clone size come from TCRdb's table, not from the authors' own analysis. This sample is represented by 150,000 to 250,000 distinct CDR3 sequences; roughly 95% of them were singletons. Roughly 0.088% of the sample belongs to the ten largest clones.

The receptor chain draws on TRBV7-9 and TRBJ1-1; no D gene can be assigned with confidence. The sequence derives from a human donor with multiple sclerosis. The sample taken for sequencing was CD4+ T cells from PBMCs. The nucleotide sequence reads as follows: TGTGCCAGCAGCCACTCTGGACGGAACACTGAAGCTTTCTTT. Translation gives CASSHSGRNTEAFF.